This T cell receptor (beta chain) was profiled in a study of T cell repertoires in cytomegalovirus infection. Across the study: Through public TCR beta signatures, both CMV infection and matching HLA type were indicated. The study, taken as a whole, reports: Summed frequency of public TCR beta families distinguished CMV carriers with the relevant HLA. CMV-specific TCR beta clonotypes restricted by HLA-C dominated the ex vivo response.

CDR1 SGHTA and CDR2 FQGNSA come from the germline V gene. The CDR3 spans 14 residues. V lost 5 bases and J lost 2; bases outside the gene matches: 2. This clonotype was seen at least ten times. Its antigen is not identified. TCRdb reprocessed the reads via MiXCR and lists one record per CDR3 protein. The data contain 200,000 to 300,000 distinct CDR3 sequences, 8% to 9.5% of them singletons. This TCR came from a human donor in good health (CMV status not recorded). Some clones in this sample may be carry-over from other donors' samples. Sequencing used PBMCs. This rearrangement joins TRBV7-2 to TRBJ2-5; 10 positions match TRBD2. CDR3 residues: CASSLLAGQETQYF. The CDR3 nucleotides read TGTGCCAGCAGCCTACTAGCGGGGCAAGAGACCCAGTACTTC.